This entry concerns a single TCR beta chain. The sample comes from a study of blood T cell repertoires in COVID-19. Turning to the study itself: Sites in the United States, Italy and Spain provided acute and convalescent COVID-19 samples.

This CDR3 is 13 amino acids long. The germline CDR1 and CDR2 sequences are MDHEN and SYDVKM. V was shortened by 6 bases and J by 1 base, with 9 bases between the two germline ends. Under the authors' procedure: Amplification of reference gene primers was used by the study to estimate nucleated cell counts. Repertoires were generated with immunoSEQ multiplex PCR, while TCRdb's copy carries only in-frame clones and drops some. The D gene and trimming were derived from the DNA, and the V and J assignments and clone size from that table. The table has about 53,000 clones, 70% to 85% seen once; the top ten hold 11% to 15%.

The chain combines TRBV28 with TRBJ1-1, with D unresolved. The clonotype comes from a human donor in a cohort sampled during active COVID-19. The sequenced sample was peripheral blood. This CDR3 reads CASRATPNTEAFF. CDR3 sequence (DNA): TGTGCCAGCAGGGCAACCCCGAACACTGAAGCTTTCTTT.